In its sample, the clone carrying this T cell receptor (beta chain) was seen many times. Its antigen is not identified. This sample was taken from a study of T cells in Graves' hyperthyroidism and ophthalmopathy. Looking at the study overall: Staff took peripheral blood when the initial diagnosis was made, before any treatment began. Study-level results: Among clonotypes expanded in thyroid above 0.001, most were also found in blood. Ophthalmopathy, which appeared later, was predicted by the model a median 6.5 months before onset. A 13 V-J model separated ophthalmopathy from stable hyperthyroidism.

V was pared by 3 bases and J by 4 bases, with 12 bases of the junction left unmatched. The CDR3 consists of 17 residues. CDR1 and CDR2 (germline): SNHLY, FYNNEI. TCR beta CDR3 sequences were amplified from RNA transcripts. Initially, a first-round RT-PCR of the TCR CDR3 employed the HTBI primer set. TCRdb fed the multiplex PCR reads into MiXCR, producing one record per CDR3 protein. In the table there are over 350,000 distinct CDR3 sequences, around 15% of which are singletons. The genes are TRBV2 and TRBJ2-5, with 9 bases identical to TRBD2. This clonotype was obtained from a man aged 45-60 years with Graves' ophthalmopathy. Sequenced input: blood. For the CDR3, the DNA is TGTGCCAGCAGTGATGGGCCTCCGGGACTAGCAGGAGAGACCCAGTACTTC. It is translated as CASSDGPPGLAGETQYF.